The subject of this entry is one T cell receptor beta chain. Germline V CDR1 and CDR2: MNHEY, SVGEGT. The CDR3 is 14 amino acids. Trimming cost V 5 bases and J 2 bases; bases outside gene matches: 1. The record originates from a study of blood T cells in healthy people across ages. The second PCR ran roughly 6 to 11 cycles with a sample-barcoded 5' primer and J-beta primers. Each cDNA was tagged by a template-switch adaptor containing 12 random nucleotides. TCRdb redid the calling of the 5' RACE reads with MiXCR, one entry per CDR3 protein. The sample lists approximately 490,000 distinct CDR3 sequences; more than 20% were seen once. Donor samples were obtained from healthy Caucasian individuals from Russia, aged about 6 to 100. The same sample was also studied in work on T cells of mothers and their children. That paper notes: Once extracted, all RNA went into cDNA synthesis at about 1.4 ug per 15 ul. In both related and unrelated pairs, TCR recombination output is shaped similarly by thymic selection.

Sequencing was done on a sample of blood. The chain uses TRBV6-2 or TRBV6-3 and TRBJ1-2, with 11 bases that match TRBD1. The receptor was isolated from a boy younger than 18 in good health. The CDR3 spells CASSGTGGNYGYTF. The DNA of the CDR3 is TGTGCCAGCAGTGGGACAGGGGGGAACTATGGCTACACCTTC.